The text below deals with one T cell receptor (beta chain). Individuals drawn from some 25 US areas were roughly 18 to 100 years old. In Cohort 3, a recovered donor had either two negative PCRs, clearance, or symptom resolution. The sample originates from a study of blood T cell repertoires in COVID-19. For the study at large: Italy, Spain and the United States were the sources of the convalescent and acute COVID-19 samples. Sample material is recorded as cDNA or gDNA derived from T cells, B-cell-depleted T cells, or PBMCs.

Profiled with immunoSEQ multiplex PCR; TCRdb holds only in-frame clones, not every one. Of hundreds of thousands of clones listed, roughly 86% were seen once; the top ten hold roughly 1.6%. The CDR3 is made up of 16 amino acids. V lost 0 bases and J lost 5, with 14 bases in between. Germline V lookup: CDR1 MDHEN, CDR2 SYDVKM. The specimen sequenced was PBMCs or T cells enriched from blood (not recorded which). The genes are TRBV28 and TRBJ1-5; D unresolved. The sequence derives from a woman between 45 and 65 years old who had recovered from COVID-19. The CDR3 is CASSLWRQRFHQPQHF. The CDR3 bases are TGTGCCAGCAGTTTATGGCGGCAAAGGTTTCATCAGCCCCAGCATTTT.